This T cell receptor (beta chain) appears in the sequencing data of a study of CD8 T cells in ankylosing spondylitis (dated by TCRdb to about 2017). Context from the whole study: The study profiled T cell receptor beta repertoires in healthy donors and ankylosing spondylitis patients to find disease-linked TCR variants. The full study cohort was made up of 25 to 30 ankylosing spondylitis patients and 108 healthy donors. Peripheral blood was sampled, and synovial fluid was also collected from ankylosing spondylitis patients.

The V end loses 4 bases and the J end loses 1 base, and a stretch of 7 bases separates them. Sequences ENHRY (CDR1) and SYGVKD (CDR2) are obtained from the germline V gene. From cysteine to phenylalanine, the CDR3 is 13 amino acids long. Only the CDR3 region is kept as DNA, spanning 39 bases read in frame from base 1. Overall study outcomes, separate from this receptor: Blood from ankylosing spondylitis patients appeared to be characterized by a TCR beta motif made up of several highly homologous amino acid variants. Some motif variants were previously reported in synovial fluid and blood of reactive arthritis patients, suggesting common disease-initiation mechanisms. According to the report, matched synovial fluid samples from ankylosing spondylitis patients were significantly enriched for the disease-linked clones. The disease-linked clones showed a CD8+ phenotype and occurred at relatively low frequencies in peripheral blood.

This clonotype was seen repeatedly, ten times or more. No cognate antigen has been identified for it. Base qualities were left out, and no much larger clone turns up one base away. For sequencing, an Illumina HiSeq 2500 was employed. TCR beta libraries were prepared by quantitative 5'-RACE with molecular barcodes. On the authors' methods: Disease-linked TCR variants were identified with a new computational method built on a probabilistic model of VDJ rearrangement. TCRdb cleaned the public reads at Q25 with fastp, built clones with MiXCR and kept in-frame beta chains. A single entry per CDR3 protein holds the most common genes and DNA from its merged rows. These V and J calls originate from TCRdb's pipeline instead of the authors' own analysis. In this sample the table shows around 210,000 distinct CDR3 sequences, 8% to 10% of which occur a single time. In total, the top ten clones hold around 4.4% of the sample.

The sample comprised blood, either unsorted or a sorted T cell fraction (not recorded which). This clonotype originated in a female donor with ankylosing spondylitis or in good health (not recorded which). Here the chain combines TRBV10-3 and TRBJ1-1; the D gene is not confidently resolved. The sequenced DNA is TGTGCCATCAGTGGTAAGGGGAACACTGAAGCTTTCTTT. The translation is CAISGKGNTEAFF.